This T cell receptor beta chain was recorded in a study of T cells in Graves' hyperthyroidism and ophthalmopathy. Overall study results and limits: A 13 V-J model separated ophthalmopathy from stable hyperthyroidism.

Researchers barred patients who had uncontrolled infection, other autoimmune disease, pregnancy or lactation. Using RNA transcripts as the source, TCR beta CDR3 regions were amplified. TCR CDR3 underwent first-round RT-PCR with the HTBI primer set. MiXCR was run by TCRdb on the multiplex PCR reads, yielding one entry per CDR3 protein. The sample carries under 650,000 distinct CDR3 sequences, 15% to 20% recorded once. Of note for this clonotype: Its antigen remains unknown.

Material: blood. The sequence was collected from a woman in her thirties with Graves' hyperthyroidism.

In nucleotides, the CDR3 is TGTGCCAGTAACGGCGTGAGCCTCGGTTCAGATACGCAGTATTTT. It codes for CASNGVSLGSDTQYF. The rearrangement uses TRBV19 and TRBJ2-3; no reliable D call. CDR3 size: 15 residues. From germline, CDR1 is LNHDA and CDR2 SQIVND (reference sequence). V lost 7 bases and J 4 bases, leaving 18 bases between the germline ends.